This T cell receptor beta chain comes out of a study of T cell responses to AZD1222 COVID-19 vaccine. Sequencing was performed with immunoSEQ multiplex PCR; in TCRdb, only in-frame clones are kept and a portion is missing. The table includes around 140,000 clones, 90% to 95% detected once. The trim removed 3 bases at V and 8 bases at J, leaving 6 bases unmatched. Germline V CDR1 and CDR2: SGHTA, FQGNSA. The CDR3 totals 15 residues. This receptor was taken from an adult in good health. This material consisted of peripheral blood, taken on day 0 of AZD1222 vaccination. The chain links TRBV7-2 to TRBJ1-3; 11 bases are a match to TRBD1. CDR3 sequence (DNA): TGTGCCAGCAGCTTCGCCGGGACAGGGGGGGACACCATATATTTT. Translated: CASSFAGTGGDTIYF.